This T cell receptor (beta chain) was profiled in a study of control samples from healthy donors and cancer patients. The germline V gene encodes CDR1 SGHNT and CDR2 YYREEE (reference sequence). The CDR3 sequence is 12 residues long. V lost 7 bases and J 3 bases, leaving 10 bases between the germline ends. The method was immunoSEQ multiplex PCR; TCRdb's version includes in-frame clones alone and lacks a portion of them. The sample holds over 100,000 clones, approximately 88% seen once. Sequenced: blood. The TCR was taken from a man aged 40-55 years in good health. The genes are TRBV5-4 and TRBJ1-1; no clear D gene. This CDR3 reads CASSRGDTEAFF. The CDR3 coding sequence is TGTGCCAGCTCCCGGGGAGACACTGAAGCTTTCTTT.